The rows below give T cell receptor beta chains drawn from one sample of a study of cytomegalovirus exposure and HLA in healthy donors. Clones were read by immunoSEQ multiplex PCR, and TCRdb kept only the in-frame ones, dropping some. The sample consists of 60,000 to 65,000 clones, about three quarters of them appearing once. The sequenced sample was PBMCs. All receptors come from a man in his fifties or sixties in good health and CMV-seropositive. Both conserved end residues are part of each CDR3. The D gene is left open where the match is weak. Part of the rows lack a size; the others show once, few, many or a class for expanded clones.

-,TRBV6-5,TRBJ2-2,TRBD1,15,TGTGCCAGCAGCCGGACAGGAATGAACACCGGGGAGCTGTTTTTT,CASSRTGMNTGELFF
once,TRBV27,TRBJ2-7,TRBD2,16,TGTGCCAGCAGCCTCCTCCTGACTAGCGGGAGCTACGAGCAGTACTTC,CASSLLLTSGSYEQYF
-,TRBV19,TRBJ1-5,-,14,TGTGCCAGTAGCCCGGGGTTCGGCAATCAGCCCCAGCATTTT,CASSPGFGNQPQHF
-,TRBV4-2,TRBJ2-7,-,15,TGTGCCAGCAGCCAAGATCCCGGGATTGCCTACGAGCAGTACTTC,CASSQDPGIAYEQYF
-,TRBV19,TRBJ2-7,TRBD1,13,TGTGCCAGTAGTCGCGACGGGACAGACGAGCAGTACTTC,CASSRDGTDEQYF
-,TRBV5-1,TRBJ1-6,-,15,TGCGCCAGCAGCCCCGGGGACTCTCTGGGGTCACCCCTCCACTTT,CASSPGDSLGSPLHF
-,TRBV12-2,TRBJ1-2,-,14,TGTGCAAGTCGCTTGGTTTGGGGGGTTGTTGGCTACACCTTC,CASRLVWGVVGYTF
-,TRBV30,TRBJ1-5,-,16,TGTGCCTGGAGCTTCACTAGGGACACGAGCAATCAGCCCCAGCATTTT,CAWSFTRDTSNQPQHF
-,TRBV27,TRBJ2-5,-,21,TGTGCCAGCAGTTTATTCGGCGGGCGAGGTCGCGGCAGGGGCGGTGGAGAGACCCAGTACTTC,CASSLFGGRGRGRGGGETQYF
-,TRBV5-4,TRBJ2-7,-,12,TGTGCCAGCAGCCAACAGGGTTACGAGCAGTACTTC,CASSQQGYEQYF
-,TRBV6-5,TRBJ2-7,-,14,TGTGCCAGCAGCCCAACTGCGGGGACCTACGAGCAGTACTTC,CASSPTAGTYEQYF
-,TRBV5-1,TRBJ2-7,TRBD1,13,TGCGCCAGCAGCGGGGACAGGTCCTACGAGCAGTACTTC,CASSGDRSYEQYF
-,TRBV10-2,TRBJ1-5,-,13,TGCGCCAGCACGCAGGGTGGCAATCAGCCCCAGCATTTT,CASTQGGNQPQHF
-,TRBV5-6,TRBJ2-1,-,14,TGTGCCAGCAGCTTGGCCGCCGGAGACAATGAGCAGTTCTTC,CASSLAAGDNEQFF
-,TRBV10-2,TRBJ2-2,TRBD2,16,TGCGCCAGCAGGCGCCTAGCGGGAGTATCGATCGGGGAGCTGTTTTTT,CASRRLAGVSIGELFF
-,TRBV5-5,TRBJ1-5,-,15,TGTGCCAGCAGCCCACGTGAGGGTAGCAATCAGCCCCAGCATTTT,CASSPREGSNQPQHF
-,TRBV7-9,TRBJ2-1,TRBD2,16,TGTGCCAGCAGTCCTCTGGCAGGCGGGAGCTTCGATGAGCAGTTCTTC,CASSPLAGGSFDEQFF
-,TRBV11-3,TRBJ1-1,-,13,TGTGCCAGCAGCATCACACAGGGCCTTGAAGCTTTCTTT,CASSITQGLEAFF
-,TRBV28,TRBJ2-5,TRBD1,14,TGTGCCATAGGGACAGGCCCGGCTCGGGAGACCCAGTACTTC,CAIGTGPARETQYF
-,TRBV6-5,TRBJ2-1,TRBD1,16,TGTGCCAGCAGTTACTCAACGGACAGGGGCTACAATGAGCAGTTCTTC,CASSYSTDRGYNEQFF
-,TRBV2,TRBJ2-1,TRBD1,16,TGTGCCAGCAGAAGGGACAGGCCGGGTAGTAACAATGAGCAGTTCTTC,CASRRDRPGSNNEQFF
-,TRBV5-1,TRBJ2-5,TRBD2,16,TGCGCCAGCAGCTTGAGGATGGGACTAGCGGGAGTGGCCCAGTACTTC,CASSLRMGLAGVAQYF
-,TRBV28,TRBJ2-2,TRBD2,15,TGTGCCAGCAGTTTGCTAGCGGGAGGTCCCGGGGAGCTGTTTTTT,CASSLLAGGPGELFF
-,TRBV2,TRBJ2-7,-,15,TGTGCCAGCAGTGATACGGCCGGGACTCTGATCGAGCAGTACTTC,CASSDTAGTLIEQYF
-,TRBV5-4,TRBJ1-2,-,14,TGTGCCAGCAGCTTGGGGGGTGGGGACAATGGCTACACCTTC,CASSLGGGDNGYTF
-,TRBV18,TRBJ2-3,-,14,TGTGCCAGCTCACCAGTAGGGGTGGCAGATACGCAGTATTTT,CASSPVGVADTQYF
-,TRBV6-5,TRBJ2-7,TRBD2,16,TGTGCCAGCAGTTATGGGTCCCCGGGACTAACCTACGAGCAGTACTTC,CASSYGSPGLTYEQYF
-,TRBV7-2,TRBJ1-6,-,18,TGTGCCAGCAGCACAGGCCTGGCCGGGGGAAGTGCTAATTCACCCCTCCACTTT,CASSTGLAGGSANSPLHF
-,TRBV19,TRBJ1-6,-,11,TGTGCCAGTACCCGTAATTCACCCCTCCACTTT,CASTRNSPLHF
-,TRBV6-5,TRBJ1-1,-,13,TGTGCCAGCAGTGCCATCAGACAGGCTGAAGCTTTCTTT,CASSAIRQAEAFF
-,TRBV7-2,TRBJ2-2,-,14,TGTGCCAGCAGCTTAACGGGAAGGGCCGGGGAGCTGTTTTTT,CASSLTGRAGELFF
-,TRBV5-1,TRBJ2-5,-,15,TGCGCCAGCAGCCCCTCGCGCGGGGGCGGGGAGACCCAGTACTTC,CASSPSRGGGETQYF
few,TRBV6-6,TRBJ1-5,-,12,TGTGCCAGCAGGACAGGCAATCAGCCCCAGCATTTT,CASRTGNQPQHF
-,TRBV5-1,TRBJ2-1,-,14,TGCGCCAGCAGCTTGCAGGGCCCCTACAATGAGCAGTTCTTC,CASSLQGPYNEQFF
-,TRBV5-1,TRBJ2-2,-,14,TGCGCCACCGCGGACATTACGAACACCGGGGAGCTGTTTTTT,CATADITNTGELFF
-,TRBV6-5,TRBJ1-4,TRBD1,14,TGTGCCAGCAGCTCGACAGGGGCGAGTGAAAAACTGTTTTTT,CASSSTGASEKLFF
once,TRBV7-2,TRBJ1-3,TRBD1,15,TGTGCCAGCAGCTCGACAGGGGGGGCTGGAAACACCATATATTTT,CASSSTGGAGNTIYF
-,TRBV5-4,TRBJ2-7,TRBD1,14,TGTGCCAGCAGCTTGGCAGGGGGCGGTCACGAGCAGTACTTC,CASSLAGGGHEQYF
few,TRBV25-1,TRBJ1-1,-,11,TGTGCCAGCGGGCGTAACACTGAAGCTTTCTTT,CASGRNTEAFF
-,TRBV4-1,TRBJ1-4,TRBD1,15,TGCGCCAGCAGGGAACGACAGGGGGCATATGAAAAACTGTTTTTT,CASRERQGAYEKLFF
-,TRBV5-1,TRBJ1-4,TRBD1,14,TGCGCCAGCAGCTGGGACAGGGGAGGTGAAAAACTGTTTTTT,CASSWDRGGEKLFF
-,TRBV2,TRBJ1-1,-,14,TGTGCCAGCATCCTCTCACGGAGGGGCACTGAAGCTTTCTTT,CASILSRRGTEAFF
-,TRBV27,TRBJ2-1,-,11,TGTGCCAGCAGCTTTGCGAATGAGCAGTTCTTC,CASSFANEQFF
few,TRBV10-3,TRBJ2-5,-,15,TGTGCCATCAGTGAGTCGCCCCAGGATCAAGAGACCCAGTACTTC,CAISESPQDQETQYF
-,TRBV5-6,TRBJ2-1,-,13,TGTGCCAGCCGGAAGGGGGTTTGGAATGAGCAGTTCTTC,CASRKGVWNEQFF
-,TRBV6-1,TRBJ1-1,TRBD1,20,TGTGCCAGCAGTGAAAGGGAGACAGGGGGACTGGGCGGTAAGTACACTGAAGCTTTCTTT,CASSERETGGLGGKYTEAFF
-,TRBV5-1,TRBJ2-7,-,13,TGCGCCAGCAGCTCAGGGCGCGGCTACGAGCAGTACTTC,CASSSGRGYEQYF
-,TRBV4-1,TRBJ1-5,-,17,TGCGCCAGCAGCCAAGTAAGCGTGGCGGTTAGCAATCAGCCCCAGCATTTT,CASSQVSVAVSNQPQHF
once,TRBV4-1,TRBJ1-5,-,13,TGCGCCAGCAGCCAAGACAGGGGCCAGCCCCAGCATTTT,CASSQDRGQPQHF
-,TRBV10-1,TRBJ2-5,TRBD2,16,TGCGCCAGCAGTGAAGGTGGTAGCGGGGCTCAAGAGACCCAGTACTTC,CASSEGGSGAQETQYF